The 10 T cell receptor beta chains presented below share a single source sample, sequenced in a study of CD8 T cells in ankylosing spondylitis. Using its own MiXCR run on the 5' RACE reads, TCRdb lists one record per CDR3 protein. The data show approximately 200,000 distinct CDR3 sequences, roughly 13% seen once. The sequencing sample was made of blood, either unsorted or a sorted T cell fraction (not recorded which). These receptors were obtained from a male donor with ankylosing spondylitis or in good health (not recorded which).

Many counts were recorded for this clonotype. The rearrangement uses TRBV4-1 and TRBJ2-1, with D unresolved. Germline values: CDR1 MGHRA, CDR2 YSYEKL. Trimming pared 0 bases from V and 4 bases from J, leaving 10 bases between. The CDR3 is 15 amino acids. In nucleotides, the CDR3 is TGCGCCAGCAGCCAAGATCTTGCCGGATACAATGAGCAGTTCTTC. This translates into CASSQDLAGYNEQFF.

The gene calls are TRBV13 and TRBJ2-5, with D unresolved. V lost 2 bases to trimming and J lost 5 bases, with 9 bases between them. The length of the CDR3 is 13 residues. In germline, CDR1 is PRHDT, CDR2 FYEKMQ (reference sequence). Here the CDR3 reads CASSLNRRETQYF. The CDR3 DNA is TGTGCCAGCAGCTTAAACCGGCGGGAGACCCAGTACTTC.

This clonotype has just a few counts. The CDR3 loop is CASSKGLARNTGELFF. The CDR3, as DNA: TGCGCCAGCAGCAAGGGACTAGCTCGGAACACCGGGGAGCTGTTTTTT. The chain recombines TRBV5-1 with TRBJ2-2, with 9 positions matching TRBD2. The ends lost 4 bases at V and 1 base at J; junction bases unmatched: 5. This CDR3 contains 16 residues. Germline CDR1 is SGHRS and CDR2 is YFSETQ.

The chain joins TRBV6-5 to TRBJ2-1; D is perhaps TRBD2 (5 bases). Germline V CDR1 and CDR2: MNHEY, SVGAGI. This CDR3 has 16 amino acids. V lost 0 bases to trimming and J lost 8 bases, with 17 bases between them. The CDR3 loop is CASSYSMVPRRDEQFF. The DNA for the CDR3 is TGTGCCAGCAGTTACTCGATGGTCCCCAGGCGGGATGAGCAGTTCTTC.

This clonotype was seen a few times. This rearrangement joins TRBV4-1 to TRBJ2-3; D uncertain. The V end lost 4 bases, the J end lost 4 bases, and 9 bases lay between the germline ends. The germline V gene encodes CDR1 MGHRA and CDR2 YSYEKL. The CDR3 covers 13 residues. CDR3 DNA: TGCGCCAGCAGCCCGCATGTCCCAGATACGCAGTATTTT. Translated, it gives CASSPHVPDTQYF.

The chain carries TRBV9 and TRBJ2-1; D may correspond to TRBD1 or TRBD2 (6 bases each). Germline V gene sequence: CDR1 SGDLS, CDR2 YYNGEE. The CDR3 sequence is 15 residues long. The V end was cut by 4 bases, the J end by 3 bases, with 14 bases between. The CDR3: CASSPGGLFYNEQFF. Here the CDR3 DNA reads TGTGCCAGCAGCCCTGGGGGGCTCTTCTACAATGAGCAGTTCTTC.

This clonotype was counted once. V is TRBV10-2 and J is TRBJ1-2; TRBD1 agrees at 7 bases. Germline V gene sequence: CDR1 WSHSY, CDR2 SAAADI. Germline trimming cut 2 bases from V and 13 bases from J; bases unmatched to any gene: 7. The CDR3 length is 12 residues. The CDR3 is CASSEGGQPVTF. DNA for the CDR3: TGCGCCAGCAGTGAGGGGGGACAGCCCGTCACCTTC.

This clonotype was seen only a few times. The rearrangement uses TRBV6-1 and TRBJ1-2; no clear D gene. This CDR3 has 12 amino acids. CDR1 MNHNS and CDR2 SASEGT come from the germline V gene. The V end lost 6 bases, the J end lost 5 bases, and 10 bases lay between the germline ends. This CDR3 reads CASRSALYGYTF. Here the CDR3 DNA reads TGTGCCAGCAGGTCTGCGCTTTATGGCTACACCTTC.

V and J are TRBV11-2 and TRBJ2-7; 7 bases agree with TRBD1. CDR3 length: 15 amino acids. CDR1 is SGHAT, CDR2 FQNNGV, per germline. The V and J ends lost 5 bases and 2 bases, in that order; junction bases with no gene match: 9. CDR3 nucleotides: TGTGCCAGCAGCCGTCCTGGACAGGTACCCTACGAGCAGTACTTC. As protein: CASSRPGQVPYEQYF.

The chain is built from TRBV7-9 and TRBJ2-1, with TRBD2 identical over 11 bases. The CDR3 totals 15 residues. CDR1 is SEHNR and CDR2 is FQNEAQ in the germline V gene (reference sequence). With V trimmed by 6 bases and J by 4 bases, 5 bases remained unmatched. The CDR3 region is CASRFTSGSYNEQFF. In DNA form, the CDR3 reads TGTGCCAGCAGATTCACTAGCGGGAGTTACAATGAGCAGTTCTTC.